A single sample is the source of the 10 T cell receptor beta chains below, sequenced in a study of cytomegalovirus exposure and HLA in healthy donors. The PCR ran on 60 Vbeta and 13 Jbeta primers. TCRdb's copy holds only in-frame clones and misses some; the assay was immunoSEQ multiplex PCR. The sample lists 50,000 to 65,000 clones, less than 85% seen once, with under 3.5% in the top ten. Material: PBMCs. The receptor source for this set is a woman under 30 in good health and CMV-seronegative.

The genes are TRBV6-1 and TRBJ1-4; D is unclear. V lost 4 bases and J 7 bases, leaving 13 bases between the germline ends. Germline lookup yields CDR1 MNHNS and CDR2 SASEGT. The CDR3 runs 14 residues. The CDR3 coding sequence is TGTGCCAGCAGTGGAGAGGGATGGGCTGAAAAACTGTTTTTT. This encodes CASSGEGWAEKLFF.

CDR3 residues: CASSHPRAGSSYEQYF. CDR3 in DNA: TGTGCCAGCAGCCATCCGCGGGCAGGCTCCTCCTACGAGCAGTACTTC. This chain connects TRBV28 to TRBJ2-7; a possible D gene is TRBD2 (5 bases). The CDR3 loop spans 16 amino acids. V was clipped by 6 bases and J by 0 bases, with 18 bases between them. Germline loops: CDR1 MDHEN, CDR2 SYDVKM. Full variable domain (remainder filled in from reference TRBV28 and TRBJ2-7): DVKVTQSSRYLVKRTGEKVFLECVQDMDHENMFWYRQDPGLGLRLIYFSYDVKMKEKGDIPEGYSVSREKKERFSLILESASTNQTSMYLCASSHPRAGSSYEQYFGPGTRLTVT.

J is TRBJ1-1 and V is TRBV29-1; tentatively, D is TRBD1 (5 bases). Germline CDR1 SQVTM, CDR2 ANQGSEA. This CDR3 comprises 13 residues. Trimming pared 0 bases from V and 4 bases from J, leaving 9 bases between. This CDR3 is CSVEEGGLTEAFF. The DNA of the CDR3 is TGCAGCGTTGAAGAGGGGGGTCTCACTGAAGCTTTCTTT.

This clone was observed a few times. The gene calls are TRBV7-3 and TRBJ2-1; TRBD2 agrees at 14 bases. CDR1 is SGHTA and CDR2 is FQGTGA in the germline V gene. The CDR3 sequence is 18 residues long. The V segment lost 5 bases and the J segment 9 bases; nucleotides outside the gene matches: 15. The DNA of the CDR3 is TGTGCCAGCAGCCCAAAGGGACTAGCGGGAGATTTAGGGAGTGAGCAGTTCTTC. Residues: CASSPKGLAGDLGSEQFF.

The chain couples TRBV9 to TRBJ2-3; D is possibly TRBD2 (6 bases). CDR3 length equals 14 residues. V was cut by 3 bases and J by 5 bases, with 13 bases left in between. The germline V gene has CDR1 SGDLS and CDR2 YYNGEE. CDR3 loop: CASSGTGEVDTQYF. The CDR3 nucleotides are TGTGCCAGCAGCGGGACGGGAGAGGTAGATACGCAGTATTTT.

The chain employs TRBV7-3 and TRBJ1-1; unclear D gene. Looked up from germline, CDR1 is SGHTA and CDR2 is FQGTGA. The V end was cut by 0 bases, the J end by 3 bases, with 11 bases between. The CDR3 consists of 15 residues. The CDR3 DNA reads as TGTGCCAGCAGCTTAACCGGGAGGGATCACACTGAAGCTTTCTTT. This gives the protein CASSLTGRDHTEAFF.

The chain is built from TRBV7-3 and TRBJ2-1; weak D call: TRBD2 (5 bases). V lost 5 bases and J 4 bases, leaving 18 bases between the germline ends. The CDR3 loop spans 16 amino acids. Germline V gene lookup returns CDR1 SGHTA and CDR2 FQGTGA. In nucleotides, the CDR3 is TGTGCCAGCAGCAATACACCGGGAATTTTTTACAATGAGCAGTTCTTC. Protein sequence: CASSNTPGIFYNEQFF.

The chain couples TRBV14 to TRBJ2-7; the D gene is possibly TRBD1 (5 bases). The CDR3 contains 14 residues. The germline V gene encodes CDR1 SGHDN and CDR2 FVKESK. V was pared by 0 bases and J by 2 bases, with 8 bases between. The CDR3 loop reads CASSQDRVPYEQYF. The DNA for the CDR3 is TGTGCCAGCAGCCAAGACAGGGTTCCCTACGAGCAGTACTTC.

The chain has TRBV7-6 and TRBJ1-5; D may be TRBD1 (6 bases). Germline-derived CDR1 and CDR2 are SGHVS and FNYEAQ. V was shortened by 5 bases and J by 0 bases, with 20 bases between the two germline ends. CDR3 size: 18 residues. The CDR3 spells CASSPLLGAINSNQPQHF. Written as DNA, the CDR3 is TGTGCCAGCAGCCCCTTACTGGGGGCAATTAATAGCAATCAGCCCCAGCATTTT.

This chain connects TRBV5-8 to TRBJ2-7; 16 nucleotides agree with TRBD2. The CDR3 runs 18 residues. Germline assignment: CDR1 SGHTS and CDR2 YDEGEE. The junction had 11 bases not matched to a gene; V was cut back by 4 bases and J by 4 bases. Here the CDR3 reads CASSLPGLAGGPGYEQYF. The CDR3, as DNA: TGTGCCAGCAGCCTACCGGGACTAGCGGGAGGGCCCGGGTACGAGCAGTACTTC.